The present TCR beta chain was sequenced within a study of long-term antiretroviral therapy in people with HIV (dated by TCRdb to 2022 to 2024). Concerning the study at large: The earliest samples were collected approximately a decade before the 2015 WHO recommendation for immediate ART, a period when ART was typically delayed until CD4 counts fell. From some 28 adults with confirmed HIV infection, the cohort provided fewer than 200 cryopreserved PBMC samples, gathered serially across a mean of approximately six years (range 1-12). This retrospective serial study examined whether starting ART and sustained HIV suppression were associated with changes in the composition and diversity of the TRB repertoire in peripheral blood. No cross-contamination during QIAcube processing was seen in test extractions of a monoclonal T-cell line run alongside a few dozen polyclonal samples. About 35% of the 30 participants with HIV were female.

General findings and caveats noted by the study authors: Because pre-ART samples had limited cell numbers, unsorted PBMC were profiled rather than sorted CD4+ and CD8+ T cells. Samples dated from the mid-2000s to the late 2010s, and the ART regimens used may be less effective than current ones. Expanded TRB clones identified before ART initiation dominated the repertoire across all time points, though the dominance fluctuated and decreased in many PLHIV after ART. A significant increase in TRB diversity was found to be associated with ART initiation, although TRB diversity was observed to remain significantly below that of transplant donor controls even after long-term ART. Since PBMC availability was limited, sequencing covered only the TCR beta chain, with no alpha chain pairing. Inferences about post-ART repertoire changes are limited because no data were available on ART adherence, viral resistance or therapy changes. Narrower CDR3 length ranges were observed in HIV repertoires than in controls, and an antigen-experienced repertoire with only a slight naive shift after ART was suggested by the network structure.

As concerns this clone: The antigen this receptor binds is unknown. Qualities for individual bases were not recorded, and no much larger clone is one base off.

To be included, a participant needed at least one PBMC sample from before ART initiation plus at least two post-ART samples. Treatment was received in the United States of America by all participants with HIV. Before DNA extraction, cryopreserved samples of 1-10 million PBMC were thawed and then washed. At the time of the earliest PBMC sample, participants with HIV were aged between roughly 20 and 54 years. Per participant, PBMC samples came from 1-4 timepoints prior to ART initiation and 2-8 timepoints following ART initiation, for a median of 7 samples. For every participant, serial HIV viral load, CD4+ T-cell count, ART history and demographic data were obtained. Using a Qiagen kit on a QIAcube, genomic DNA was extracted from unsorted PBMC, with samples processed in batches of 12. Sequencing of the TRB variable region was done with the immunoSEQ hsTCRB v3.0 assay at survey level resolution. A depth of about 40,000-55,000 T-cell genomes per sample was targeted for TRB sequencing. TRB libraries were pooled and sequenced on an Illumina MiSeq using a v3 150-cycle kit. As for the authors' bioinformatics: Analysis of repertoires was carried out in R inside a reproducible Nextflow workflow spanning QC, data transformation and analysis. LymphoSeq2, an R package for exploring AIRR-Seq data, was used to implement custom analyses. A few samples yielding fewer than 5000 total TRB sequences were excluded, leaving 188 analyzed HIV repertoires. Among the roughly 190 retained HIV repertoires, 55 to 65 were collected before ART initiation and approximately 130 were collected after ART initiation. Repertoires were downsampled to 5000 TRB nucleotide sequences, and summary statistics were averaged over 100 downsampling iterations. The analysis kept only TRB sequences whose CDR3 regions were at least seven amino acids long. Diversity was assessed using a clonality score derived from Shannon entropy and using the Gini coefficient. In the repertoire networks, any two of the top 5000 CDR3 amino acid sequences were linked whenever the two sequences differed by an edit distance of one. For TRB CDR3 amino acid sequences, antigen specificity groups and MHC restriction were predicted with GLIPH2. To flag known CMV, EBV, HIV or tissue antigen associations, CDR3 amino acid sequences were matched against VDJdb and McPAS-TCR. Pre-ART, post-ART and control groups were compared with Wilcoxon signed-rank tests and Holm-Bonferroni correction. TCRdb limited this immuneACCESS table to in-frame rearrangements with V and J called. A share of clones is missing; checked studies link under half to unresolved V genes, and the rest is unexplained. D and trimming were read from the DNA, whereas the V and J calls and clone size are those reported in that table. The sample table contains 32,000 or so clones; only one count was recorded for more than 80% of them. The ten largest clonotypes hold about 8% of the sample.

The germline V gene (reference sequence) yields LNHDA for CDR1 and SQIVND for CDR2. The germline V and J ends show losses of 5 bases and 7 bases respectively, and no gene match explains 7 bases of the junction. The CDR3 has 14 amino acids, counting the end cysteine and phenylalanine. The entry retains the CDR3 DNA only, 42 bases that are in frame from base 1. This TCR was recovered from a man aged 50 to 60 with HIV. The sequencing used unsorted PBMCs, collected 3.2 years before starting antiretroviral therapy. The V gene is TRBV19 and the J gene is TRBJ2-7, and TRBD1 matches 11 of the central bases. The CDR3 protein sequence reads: CASSLGQGAGEQYF. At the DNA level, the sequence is TGTGCCAGTAGTCTTGGACAGGGGGCAGGGGAGCAGTACTTC.